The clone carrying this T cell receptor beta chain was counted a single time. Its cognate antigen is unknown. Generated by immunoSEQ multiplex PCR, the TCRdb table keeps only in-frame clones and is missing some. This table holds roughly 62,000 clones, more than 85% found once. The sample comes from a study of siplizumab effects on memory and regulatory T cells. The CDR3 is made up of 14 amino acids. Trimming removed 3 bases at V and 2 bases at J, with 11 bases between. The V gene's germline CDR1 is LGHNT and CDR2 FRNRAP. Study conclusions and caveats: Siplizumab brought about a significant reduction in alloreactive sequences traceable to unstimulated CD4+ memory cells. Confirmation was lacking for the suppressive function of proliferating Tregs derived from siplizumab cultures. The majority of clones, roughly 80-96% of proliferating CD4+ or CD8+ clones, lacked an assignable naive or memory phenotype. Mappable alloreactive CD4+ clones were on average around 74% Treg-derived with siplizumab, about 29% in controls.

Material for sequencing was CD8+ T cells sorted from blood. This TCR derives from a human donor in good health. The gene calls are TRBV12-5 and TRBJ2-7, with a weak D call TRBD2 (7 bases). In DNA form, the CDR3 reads TGTGCTAGTGGTTTTGGGGGGGCCACCTACGAGCAGTACTTC. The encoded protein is CASGFGGATYEQYF.